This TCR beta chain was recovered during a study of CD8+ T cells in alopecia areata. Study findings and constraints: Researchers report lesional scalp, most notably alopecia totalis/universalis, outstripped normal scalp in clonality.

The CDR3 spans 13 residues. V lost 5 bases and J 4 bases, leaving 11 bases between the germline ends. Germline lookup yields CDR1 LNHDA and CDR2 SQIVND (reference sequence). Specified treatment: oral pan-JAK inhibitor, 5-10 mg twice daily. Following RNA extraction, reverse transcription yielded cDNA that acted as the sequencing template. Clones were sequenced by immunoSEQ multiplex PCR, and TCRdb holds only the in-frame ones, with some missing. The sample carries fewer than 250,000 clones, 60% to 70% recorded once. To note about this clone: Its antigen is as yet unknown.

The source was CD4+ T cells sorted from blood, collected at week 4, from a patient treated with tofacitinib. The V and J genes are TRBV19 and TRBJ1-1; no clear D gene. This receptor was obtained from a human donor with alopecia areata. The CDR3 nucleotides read TGTGCCAGTAGTCTCTATGGGAGCACTGAAGCTTTCTTT. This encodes CASSLYGSTEAFF.